This T cell receptor beta chain is from a study of blood T cell repertoires in COVID-19. Study in general: The samples span acute and convalescent COVID-19 from the United States, Italy and Spain. Sample material is recorded as cDNA or gDNA derived from T cells, B-cell-depleted T cells, or PBMCs.

CDR3 length equals 13 residues. Germline CDR1 and CDR2: MDHEN and SYDVKM. The V end lost 5 bases, the J end lost 4 bases, and 11 bases lay between the germline ends. As handled by the study authors: The authors estimated nucleated cell counts from reference gene primer amplification. TCRdb keeps only in-frame clones here, not all; method: immunoSEQ multiplex PCR. That table gives V, J and clone size, and the DNA gave D and trimming. Here the sample spans fewer than 200,000 clones, around four fifths being singletons. What was sequenced was peripheral blood. The chain is built from TRBV28 and TRBJ1-1; a weak D match, TRBD1 (6 bases). The TCR comes from a man between 65 and 85 years old with acute or convalescent COVID-19. CDR3 nucleotides: TGTGCCAGCAGTCCCGCCAGGGGCACTGAAGCTTTCTTT. Protein: CASSPARGTEAFF.